One T cell receptor (beta chain) is described in this entry. The data were obtained in a study of T-cell memory formation after mild COVID-19. This CDR3 spans 14 amino acids. The ends were cut back, 7 bases at V and 1 base at J, with 13 bases in the middle. MiXCR, run by TCRdb on the 5' RACE reads, gives a single entry per CDR3 protein. The sample includes approximately 180,000 distinct CDR3 sequences, approximately 16% of them seen just once. Input material: PBMCs or a T cell subset sorted from them (not recorded which). The V call is TRBV12-3 or TRBV12-4, the J call TRBJ1-1, with D unresolved. This clonotype originated in an adult woman who had mild COVID-19 (a few samples of this study predate the infection). Cell type and time point are not known. CDR3 sequence (DNA): TGTGCCAGCATCCCAGTGGGAGAGAACACTGAAGCTTTCTTT. This codes for CASIPVGENTEAFF.